The 25 T cell receptor beta chains listed next were all sequenced from one sample in a study of blood T cell repertoires in COVID-19 (dated by TCRdb to the early 2020s). Library construction relied on the immunoSEQ multiplex PCR assay. TCRdb mirrors the immuneACCESS table, restricted to in-frame sequences. Some clones are absent from its copies; in checked studies, under half trace to an unresolved V gene, and the reason for the others is unknown. The sample has over 200,000 clones on record, 85% to 90% of them singletons. Together, the top ten hold approximately 10% of the sample. The sample comprised peripheral blood. The source of these receptors is a man over 45 with COVID-19, enrolled during active disease.

The genes are TRBV19 and TRBJ2-1; D is perhaps TRBD2 (6 bases). In germline, CDR1 is LNHDA, CDR2 SQIVND (reference sequence). This CDR3 spans 13 amino acids. V lost 6 bases to trimming and J lost 8 bases, with 14 bases between them. CDR3: CASRRDSSDEQFF. CDR3 DNA sequence: TGTGCCAGTAGGCGGGACTCATCCGATGAGCAGTTCTTC. Together with reference TRBV19 and TRBJ2-1, the CDR3 gives the full variable domain: DGGITQSPKYLFRKEGQNVTLSCEQNLNHDAMYWYRQDPGQGLRLIYYSQIVNDFQKGDIAEGYSVSREKKESFPLTVTSAQKNPTAFYLCASRRDSSDEQFFGPGTRLTVL.

This sequence joins TRBV19 and TRBJ2-1; D possibly corresponds to TRBD2 (5 bases). The germline V and J ends were trimmed by 7 bases and 15 bases, with 19 bases remaining between them. The germline V gene has CDR1 LNHDA and CDR2 SQIVND (reference sequence). The CDR3 sequence is 12 residues long. The DNA of the CDR3 is TGTGCCAGTACCCAGACGGGAAATGGTCTGTTCTTC. Protein: CASTQTGNGLFF.

The CDR3 coding sequence is TGCGCCAGCAGCTTCAGCGGGAACGCGAACACCGGGGAGCTGTTTTTT. As protein: CASSFSGNANTGELFF. The chain has TRBV5-1 and TRBJ2-2, with 7 bases fitting TRBD2. The V and J ends lost 2 bases and 0 bases, in that order; junction bases with no gene match: 4. Germline V lookup: CDR1 SGHRS, CDR2 YFSETQ. This CDR3 comprises 16 residues. Based on the CDR3 plus reference TRBV5-1 and TRBJ2-2, the full variable domain is KAGVTQTPRYLIKTRGQQVTLSCSPISGHRSVSWYQQTPGQGLQFLFEYFSETQRNKGNFPGRFSGRQFSNSRSEMNVSTLELGDSALYLCASSFSGNANTGELFFGEGSRLTVL.

The count of this clone is one. This chain joins TRBV2 and TRBJ1-1, with unresolved D. Trimming removed 4 bases at V and 8 bases at J, with 5 bases between. Germline values: CDR1 SNHLY, CDR2 FYNNEI. The CDR3 is made up of 10 amino acids. As DNA, the CDR3 is TGTGCCAGCAGTGGGCACGAAGCTTTCTTT. Amino acids: CASSGHEAFF. Based on the CDR3 plus reference TRBV2 and TRBJ1-1, the full variable domain is EPEVTQTPSHQVTQMGQEVILRCVPISNHLYFYWYRQILGQKVEFLVSFYNNEISEKSEIFDDQFSVERPDGSNFTLKIRSTKLEDSAMYFCASSGHEAFFGQGTRLTVV.

The chain has TRBV7-6 and TRBJ2-3, with D perhaps matching TRBD1 (6 bases). Looked up from germline, CDR1 is SGHVS and CDR2 is FNYEAQ. The CDR3 sequence is 14 residues long. With 6 bases removed from V and 6 bases from J, the gap between germline ends came to 16 bases. The DNA for the CDR3 is TGTGCCAGCAGTTTACAGGGTTTTTTGGATACGCAGTATTTT. Translated, it gives CASSLQGFLDTQYF.

The rearrangement joins TRBV24-1 to TRBJ2-5, with 10 bases aligning to TRBD2. The CDR3 length is 18 residues. The germline V gene encodes CDR1 KGHDR and CDR2 SFDVKD. The V gene end was trimmed by 5 bases and the J gene end by 5 bases; junction bases not matched to a gene: 16. The CDR3 region is CATSGMPGQSGGGETQYF. As DNA, the CDR3 is TGTGCCACCAGTGGCATGCCAGGTCAGAGCGGGGGGGGTGAGACCCAGTACTTC.

The DNA of the CDR3 is TGTGCCAGCAGCAGGCAGCTCGACGGGGACTATGGCTACACCTTC. Translated: CASSRQLDGDYGYTF. J is TRBJ1-2 and V is TRBV9; D unclear. Looked up from germline, CDR1 is SGDLS and CDR2 is YYNGEE. V lost 4 bases, J lost 3 bases, and 16 bases lay in between. The CDR3 consists of 15 residues.

The chain carries TRBV7-8 and TRBJ1-1; 9 bases are a match to TRBD1. After removal of 5 bases from V and 1 base from J, the junction contained 2 bases not matched to a gene. Germline V gene sequence: CDR1 SGHVS, CDR2 FQNEAQ. The CDR3 consists of 14 residues. CDR3 amino acids: CASSPGQGNTEAFF. The CDR3 bases are TGTGCCAGCAGCCCGGGACAGGGGAACACTGAAGCTTTCTTT.

The V gene is TRBV18, the J gene TRBJ2-5; perhaps TRBD2 as D (6 bases). This CDR3 is built from 16 residues. Germline V lookup: CDR1 KGHSH, CDR2 LQKENI. V was shortened by 2 bases and J by 0 bases, with 13 bases between the two germline ends. The CDR3 is CASSPYVGGNQETQYF. The CDR3 coding sequence is TGTGCCAGCTCACCATATGTGGGCGGGAACCAAGAGACCCAGTACTTC.

The gene calls are TRBV12-3 or TRBV12-4 and TRBJ2-4; D is unclear. V shed 2 bases and J shed 8 bases, with 10 bases lying between them. This CDR3 spans 13 amino acids. The CDR3 region is CASSLSERDIQYF. The CDR3 DNA reads TGTGCCAGCAGTTTATCCGAAAGAGACATTCAGTACTTC.

The chain links TRBV7-9 to TRBJ2-7; 14 positions match TRBD2. This CDR3 is built from 15 residues. Per the germline V gene, CDR1 is SEHNR and CDR2 is FQNEAQ (reference sequence). The V gene end was trimmed by 6 bases and the J gene end by 7 bases; junction bases not matched to a gene: 8. The CDR3 loop is CASRPGLAGDREQYF. The CDR3 DNA follows: TGTGCCAGCAGACCGGGACTAGCGGGAGATCGGGAGCAGTACTTC.

The rearrangement links TRBV3-1 (or the pseudogene TRBV3-2) to TRBJ2-1, with D possibly being TRBD2 (6 bases). V lost 1 base, J lost 5 bases, and 15 bases lay in between. Germline V gene sequence: CDR1 LGHDT, CDR2 YNNKEL (reference sequence). The CDR3 sequence is 16 residues long. The CDR3 loop is CASSQAEGGMHNEQFF. The CDR3 DNA sequence: TGTGCCAGCAGCCAAGCGGAAGGCGGGATGCACAATGAGCAGTTCTTC.

The count of this clone is one. This rearrangement joins TRBV28 to TRBJ1-2; 8 bases match TRBD1. CDR1 is MDHEN, CDR2 SYDVKM, per germline. This CDR3 comprises 15 residues. J was trimmed by 3 bases and V by 6 bases; bases with no gene match: 9. This chain's CDR3 is CASSLPGQGDYGYTF. The CDR3 nucleotides read TGTGCCAGCAGCCTCCCCGGACAGGGAGACTATGGCTACACCTTC.

The rearrangement links TRBV7-2 to TRBJ2-3; 8 positions agree with TRBD2. The CDR3 loop spans 14 amino acids. V lost 5 bases and J lost 5; bases outside the gene matches: 6. CDR1 is SGHTA, CDR2 FQGNSA, per germline. Here the CDR3 reads CASSRGGAEDTQYF. The CDR3 region has the DNA TGTGCCAGCAGCCGGGGGGGGGCTGAAGATACGCAGTATTTT. Using reference TRBV7-2 and TRBJ2-3 for the parts outside the CDR3, the full variable domain is GAGVSQSPSNKVTEKGKDVELRCDPISGHTALYWYRQSLGQGLEFLIYFQGNSAPDKSGLPSDRFSAERTGGSVSTLTIQRTQQEDSAVYLCASSRGGAEDTQYFGPGTRLTVL.

CDR3 DNA sequence: TGTGCCAGCTCTACCCGGGCCTACAATGAGCAGTTCTTC. It specifies CASSTRAYNEQFF. This sequence joins TRBV12-3 or TRBV12-4 and TRBJ2-1; D remains unclear. Trimming removed 8 bases from V and 2 bases from J, with 10 bases in between. CDR3 length: 13 residues.

This sequence joins TRBV13 and TRBJ2-5, with TRBD1 identical over 7 bases. CDR3 length: 14 residues. The germline gives CDR1 PRHDT, CDR2 FYEKMQ (reference sequence). The J segment lost 2 bases and the V segment lost 3 bases, leaving 3 bases of the junction unmatched. In DNA form, the CDR3 reads TGTGCCAGCAGCTTCCCGACAGGGCAAGAGACCCAGTACTTC. This encodes CASSFPTGQETQYF.

J is TRBJ1-3 and V is TRBV6-6; 7 nucleotides line up with TRBD1. With V trimmed by 0 bases and J by 8 bases, 10 bases remained unmatched. CDR1 is MNHNY, CDR2 SVGAGI, per germline (reference sequence). The CDR3 has 16 amino acids. The CDR3 spells CASSYSIKGTGDTIYF. For the CDR3, the DNA is TGTGCCAGCAGTTACTCGATTAAGGGCACAGGGGACACCATATATTTT.

This clone was observed a few times. This chain joins TRBV19 and TRBJ1-2; 9 positions match TRBD1. Per germline, CDR1 LNHDA and CDR2 SQIVND (reference sequence). V was clipped by 5 bases and J by 3 bases; unmatched bases: 7. The CDR3 sequence is 15 residues long. The DNA of the CDR3 is TGTGCCAGTAGTCCTGGACAGGGGTGGGACTATGGCTACACCTTC. Its translation: CASSPGQGWDYGYTF.

The CDR3 DNA sequence: TGTGCCAGCTTTCGGTTGTACAATGAGCAGTTCTTC. Residues: CASFRLYNEQFF. The chain couples TRBV12-3 or TRBV12-4 to TRBJ2-1; D remains unclear. V dropped 8 bases and J dropped 4 bases, with 9 bases sitting between them. The CDR3 consists of 12 residues.

The chain combines TRBV2 with TRBJ2-3; 10 nucleotides line up with TRBD2. Germline CDR1 reads SNHLY; CDR2 reads FYNNEI. CDR3 size: 16 residues. Unmatched junction bases numbered 12, after V lost 6 bases and J lost 6 bases. The CDR3 sequence is CASSRGASGSSDTQYF. CDR3 coding DNA: TGTGCCAGCAGCCGGGGGGCTAGCGGGAGTTCCGATACGCAGTATTTT.

The rearrangement links TRBV2 to TRBJ2-5; 11 bases are a match to TRBD2. Trimming cost V 6 bases and J 3 bases; bases outside gene matches: 0. CDR3 size: 13 residues. The germline V gene encodes CDR1 SNHLY and CDR2 FYNNEI. Here the CDR3 DNA reads TGTGCCAGCAGGACTAGCGGGGAAGAGACCCAGTACTTC. Encoded protein: CASRTSGEETQYF.

V usage is TRBV5-1 and J usage is TRBJ2-7; the D gene is possibly TRBD2 (6 bases). Trimming removed 4 bases from V and 3 bases from J, with 17 bases in between. Germline V gene data show CDR1 as SGHRS and CDR2 as YFSETQ. The CDR3 runs to 15 residues. CDR3 loop: CASSGLGGPFYEQYF. CDR3 coding DNA: TGCGCCAGCAGCGGGTTGGGGGGTCCCTTCTACGAGCAGTACTTC. The variable domain in full, with the rest retrieved from reference TRBV5-1 and TRBJ2-7, is KAGVTQTPRYLIKTRGQQVTLSCSPISGHRSVSWYQQTPGQGLQFLFEYFSETQRNKGNFPGRFSGRQFSNSRSEMNVSTLELGDSALYLCASSGLGGPFYEQYFGPGTRLTVT.

The J gene is TRBJ2-3, the V gene TRBV5-1; D perhaps matches TRBD1 (6 bases). Trimming cost V 4 bases and J 1 base, with 13 bases left between them. Germline V gene lookup returns CDR1 SGHRS and CDR2 YFSETQ. CDR3 size: 15 residues. CDR3 amino acids: CASSRDNLGTDTQYF. In DNA, the CDR3 is TGCGCCAGCAGCAGGGACAACCTCGGCACAGATACGCAGTATTTT.

V is TRBV5-1 and J is TRBJ2-2; D call uncertain. The CDR3 spans 13 residues. Germline values: CDR1 SGHRS, CDR2 YFSETQ. With 4 bases removed from V and 6 bases from J, the gap between germline ends came to 10 bases. CDR3 amino acids: CASSTGGPGELFF. The CDR3 DNA follows: TGCGCCAGCAGCACCGGTGGGCCCGGGGAGCTGTTTTTT.

The rearrangement joins TRBV5-1 to TRBJ2-1, with a possible D match to TRBD2 (7 bases). The V end lost 3 bases, the J end lost 4 bases, and 14 bases lay between the germline ends. Germline V gene lookup returns CDR1 SGHRS and CDR2 YFSETQ. The CDR3 has 15 residues. The DNA of the CDR3 is TGCGCCAGCAGCTGGGGGGGCCAGGTATACAATGAGCAGTTCTTC. Its protein is CASSWGGQVYNEQFF.